A selection of T cell receptor beta chains follows, all from one sample in a study of T cell repertoires in aging, cancer and after chemotherapy. TCRdb re-derived calls from the multiplex PCR reads in MiXCR, one entry per CDR3 protein. The table records fewer than 6,500 distinct CDR3 sequences, 25% to 35% of them present only once. The sample taken for sequencing was blood. These receptors came from a human donor with a blood cancer. Each CDR3 is given with its conserved first and last residue. The D gene is left open where the match is weak. Part of the rows lack a size; the others show once, few, many or a class for expanded clones.

cdr3_length	clone_size	v_call	d_call	j_call	cdr3_nt	cdr3_aa
14	-	TRBV15	TRBD1	TRBJ2-1	TGTGCCACCAGCGGAGGACAGGGATCCGATGAGCAGTTCTTC	CATSGGQGSDEQFF
13	few	TRBV5-6	-	TRBJ2-7	TGTGCCAGCAGCTTGGCTCTAGCCTACGAGCAGTACTTC	CASSLALAYEQYF
17	few	TRBV20-1	TRBD2	TRBJ2-7	TGCAGTGCTAGAGATCTGTGGACTAGCGGGACCGGCTACGAGCAGTACTTC	CSARDLWTSGTGYEQYF
16	few	TRBV6-1	-	TRBJ1-3	TGTGCCAGCAGAGAACCCGGACGGGACTCTGGAAACACCATATATTTT	CASREPGRDSGNTIYF
11	-	TRBV7-2	-	TRBJ2-7	TGTGCCAGCAGCTCAAAAAGCGAGCAGTACTTC	CASSSKSEQYF
19	-	TRBV7-9	TRBD2	TRBJ2-6	TGTGCCAGCAGCTTAGCGGGAGGGACTCCAAGCTCTGGGGCCAACGTCCTGACTTTC	CASSLAGGTPSSGANVLTF
15	-	TRBV11-2	-	TRBJ2-1	TGTGCCAGCAGCTTACACTCGAGCTCCTACAATGAGCAGTTCTTC	CASSLHSSSYNEQFF
13	-	TRBV6-5	-	TRBJ2-3	TGCGCCAGCAGCGGCCGAAGAACAGATACGCAGTATTTT	CASSGRRTDTQYF
14	-	TRBV18	-	TRBJ2-3	TGTGCCAGCTTACCACTGGGACTGTGGGATACGCAGTATTTT	CASLPLGLWDTQYF
17	medium-sized	TRBV6-5	TRBD1	TRBJ2-3	TGTGCCAGCAGCAAAACTTACGGACAGGGGATGGGAGATACGCAGTATTTT	CASSKTYGQGMGDTQYF
15	medium-sized	TRBV6-2/TRBV6-3	-	TRBJ2-2	TGTGCCAGCAGTTACGACGGCAGGTACACCGGGGAGCTGTTTTTT	CASSYDGRYTGELFF
14	few	TRBV14	TRBD1	TRBJ1-1	TGTGCCAGCAGCCAAAGGACAGGGTCGACTGAAGCTTTCTTT	CASSQRTGSTEAFF
15	few	TRBV20-1	-	TRBJ2-1	TGCAGTGCCCATGGGACTTCCTACTCCTACAATGAGCAGTTCTTC	CSAHGTSYSYNEQFF
16	-	TRBV11-2	-	TRBJ2-7	TGTGCCAGCAGCTTAGAAACGGGAAGGGCATTCTACGAGCAGTACTTC	CASSLETGRAFYEQYF
18	medium-sized	TRBV27	TRBD2	TRBJ2-2	TGTGCCAGCAGTTTAGGACTAGCGGGAGGTTTGAACACCGGGGAGCTGTTTTTT	CASSLGLAGGLNTGELFF
16	-	TRBV20-1	-	TRBJ2-3	TGCAGTGCTCCCAGCGGGCCGAGATATAGCACAGATACGCAGTATTTT	CSAPSGPRYSTDTQYF
17	medium-sized	TRBV6-5	-	TRBJ2-2	TGTGCCAGCAGGCCACTCCTAAACCGGTTCAGCACCGGGGAGCTGTTTTTT	CASRPLLNRFSTGELFF
13	-	TRBV7-2	-	TRBJ1-1	TGTGCCAGCAGCTTAGAGGGGGGTTCTGAAGCTTTCTTT	CASSLEGGSEAFF
15	-	TRBV12-3/TRBV12-4	TRBD1	TRBJ2-1	TGTGCCAGCAACCGACAGGGTTTCGAGTACAATGAGCAGTTCTTC	CASNRQGFEYNEQFF
14	medium-sized	TRBV6-6	TRBD1	TRBJ1-6	TGTGCCAGCAGTCCCCGGACAGGATATTCACCCCTCCACTTT	CASSPRTGYSPLHF
18	medium-sized	TRBV27	-	TRBJ1-2	TGTGCCAGCAGTTTAGATAGGTTTCACGCAGGGGACTTTTATGGCTACACCTTC	CASSLDRFHAGDFYGYTF
16	once	TRBV4-3	-	TRBJ1-2	TGCGCCAGCAGTTTAACAGGTCGGGGTCTACTCTATGGCTACACCTTC	CASSLTGRGLLYGYTF
15	-	TRBV5-1	-	TRBJ1-4	TGCGCCAGCAGCCAAGAAACACCGCGTTATGAAAAACTGTTTTTT	CASSQETPRYEKLFF
16	medium-sized	TRBV27	-	TRBJ2-1	TGTGCCAGCAGTGCCACGGGGCGGGCATACTACAATGAGCAGTTCTTC	CASSATGRAYYNEQFF
13	few	TRBV5-4	-	TRBJ2-7	TGTGCCAGCAGCTTGACAGGGATCCACGAGCAGTACTTC	CASSLTGIHEQYF